The 28 T cell receptor beta chains reported below all come from one sample, sequenced in a study of cytomegalovirus exposure and HLA in healthy donors. Primers included in the PCR were 60 Vbeta and 13 Jbeta primers. TCRdb keeps only in-frame clones here, not all; method: immunoSEQ multiplex PCR. The table includes about 160,000 clones, 65% to 90% detected once. The material sequenced was PBMCs. The receptors originated from a human donor in good health.

The chain combines TRBV6-5 with TRBJ2-3; TRBD2 might be the D (7 bases). With 0 bases removed from V and 1 base from J, the gap between germline ends came to 11 bases. Germline V CDR1 and CDR2: MNHEY, SVGAGI. This CDR3 has 16 amino acids. The CDR3 sequence is CASSYSPGGRTDTQYF. The CDR3 DNA reads as TGTGCCAGCAGTTACTCCCCCGGGGGGCGCACAGATACGCAGTATTTT.

The gene calls are TRBV7-9 and TRBJ2-5; TRBD2 matches at 13 bases. Germline V gene sequence: CDR1 SEHNR, CDR2 FQNEAQ (reference sequence). Germline trimming cut 4 bases from V and 9 bases from J; bases unmatched to any gene: 8. The CDR3 runs to 15 residues. CDR3 coding DNA: TGTGCCAGCAGCTCGACTAGCGGGGGGTCCAAGGCCCAGTACTTC. It is translated as CASSSTSGGSKAQYF.

The chain combines TRBV30 with TRBJ1-1, with 8 bases that match TRBD1. The ends lost 3 bases at V and 2 bases at J; junction bases unmatched: 14. CDR3 size: 17 residues. Germline CDR1 reads GTSNPN; CDR2 reads SVGIG (reference sequence). The CDR3 here is CAWSVSTKDRANTEAFF. The CDR3 DNA follows: TGTGCCTGGAGCGTCTCGACGAAGGACAGGGCAAACACTGAAGCTTTCTTT.

There are a few counts of this clone. V is TRBV6-6 and J is TRBJ1-2; a possible D gene is TRBD1 (5 bases). There are 11 residues in the CDR3. Germline-derived CDR1 and CDR2 are MNHNY and SVGAGI (reference sequence). The germline V and J ends were trimmed by 4 bases and 7 bases, with 7 bases remaining between them. In DNA, the CDR3 is TGTGCCAGCAGTTCGGGACTTGGCTACACCTTC. Translation: CASSSGLGYTF.

The rearrangement links TRBV7-6 to TRBJ2-7, with 13 bases matching TRBD2. CDR3 length: 17 amino acids. CDR1 is SGHVS and CDR2 is FNYEAQ in the germline V gene. Unmatched junction bases numbered 7, after V lost 5 bases and J lost 0 bases. The CDR3 is CASSEGLAGHSSYEQYF. The CDR3, as DNA: TGTGCCAGCAGCGAGGGACTAGCGGGACATAGCTCCTACGAGCAGTACTTC.

The gene calls are TRBV19 and TRBJ2-7, with 9 bases matching TRBD1. Germline V CDR1 and CDR2: LNHDA, SQIVND (reference sequence). This CDR3 comprises 14 residues. Trimming cost V 4 bases and J 2 bases; bases outside gene matches: 3. The CDR3 protein is CASSTGTGTYEQYF. CDR3 bases: TGTGCCAGTAGTACCGGGACAGGGACCTACGAGCAGTACTTC.

CDR3 amino acids: CASSSPGYNSPLHF. In DNA, the CDR3 is TGTGCCAGCAGTAGCCCGGGTTATAATTCACCCCTCCACTTT. The rearrangement links TRBV2 to TRBJ1-6; D is undetermined. The CDR3 spans 14 residues. Germline V lookup: CDR1 SNHLY, CDR2 FYNNEI. Deletions cut 5 bases from V and 4 bases from J, with 9 bases between.

In its sample, this clone was seen once. The CDR3 region has the DNA TGTGCCAGCAGTGGGGCTAGCGGGGGTTTGATCGGGGAGCTGTTTTTT. Amino acids: CASSGASGGLIGELFF. The chain joins TRBV2 to TRBJ2-2; 10 nucleotides match TRBD2. This CDR3 comprises 16 residues. Germline V gene lookup returns CDR1 SNHLY and CDR2 FYNNEI. The trim removed 4 bases at V and 7 bases at J, leaving 9 bases unmatched. Supplemented by reference TRBV2 and TRBJ2-2, the full variable domain reads EPEVTQTPSHQVTQMGQEVILRCVPISNHLYFYWYRQILGQKVEFLVSFYNNEISEKSEIFDDQFSVERPDGSNFTLKIRSTKLEDSAMYFCASSGASGGLIGELFFGEGSRLTVL.

J is TRBJ1-1 and V is TRBV28; D is possibly TRBD1 (5 bases). This CDR3 is 15 amino acids long. V lost 5 bases and J lost 1, with 14 bases in between. Germline CDR1 reads MDHEN; CDR2 reads SYDVKM. The CDR3 region is CASSLGTGRNTEAFF. The DNA of the CDR3 is TGTGCCAGCAGTCTCGGGACTGGGAGGAACACTGAAGCTTTCTTT.

A note on this clone: Germline and junction disagree at one end, which may indicate a read error. The DNA of the CDR3 is TGTGCCAGCAGCAATGACAGGGGTGACGAGCGGTACTTC. Translation gives CASSNDRGDERYF. The chain recombines TRBV6-5 with TRBJ2-7, with 8 bases aligning to TRBD1. Germline V gene data show CDR1 as MNHEY and CDR2 as SVGAGI. The CDR3 sequence is 13 residues long.

The V call is TRBV6-5, the J call TRBJ2-2; TRBD1 might be the D (6 bases). The germline V and J ends were trimmed by 6 bases and 1 base, with 9 bases remaining between them. Germline CDR1 reads MNHEY; CDR2 reads SVGAGI. The CDR3 totals 14 residues. The CDR3 bases are TGTGCCAGCAGGGGGACAAAGAACACCGGGGAGCTGTTTTTT. It encodes CASRGTKNTGELFF.

The chain joins TRBV6-6 to TRBJ2-2; a weak D match, TRBD1 (6 bases). V shed 2 bases and J shed 5 bases, with 15 bases lying between them. Germline lookup yields CDR1 MNHNY and CDR2 SVGAGI (reference sequence). The CDR3 runs to 16 residues. The CDR3 is CASSYGGRRQTGELFF. The CDR3 region has the DNA TGTGCCAGCAGTTACGGGGGCAGGAGACAAACCGGGGAGCTGTTTTTT.

The CDR3 DNA reads TGCGCCAGCAGCGCGGGGGTCCTCGGCAGCGAAAAACTGTTTTTT. Translation gives CASSAGVLGSEKLFF. This rearrangement joins TRBV5-1 to TRBJ1-4; weak D call: TRBD1 (5 bases). The V gene's germline CDR1 is SGHRS and CDR2 YFSETQ. Trimming removed 4 bases from V and 8 bases from J, with 18 bases in between. The CDR3 is 15 residues long.

V usage is TRBV5-1 and J usage is TRBJ2-7, with 10 bases fitting TRBD2. CDR3 size: 14 residues. Germline V CDR1 and CDR2: SGHRS, YFSETQ. Trimming took 0 bases from V and 4 from J; bases not matched to a gene: 1. CDR3 bases: TGCGCCAGCAGCTTGGATAGCGGGGGGTACGAGCAGTACTTC. Amino acid sequence: CASSLDSGGYEQYF.

The CDR3 here is CASSPRDITNYGYTF. In nucleotides, the CDR3 is TGCGCCAGCAGCCCCAGGGACATCACTAACTATGGCTACACCTTC. The rearrangement uses TRBV5-1 and TRBJ1-2; weak D call: TRBD1 (6 bases). The CDR3 loop spans 15 amino acids. Trimming left V 4 bases short and J 0 bases short, with 13 bases between. The germline V gene encodes CDR1 SGHRS and CDR2 YFSETQ.

V is TRBV6-5 and J is TRBJ1-5, with a tentative D call TRBD1 (5 bases). The CDR3 extends over 13 amino acids. The V gene's germline CDR1 is MNHEY and CDR2 SVGAGI. V gave up 8 bases and J gave up 3 bases, with 11 bases separating them. The CDR3, as DNA: TGTGCCAGCGGGGCAGCACACAATCAGCCCCAGCATTTT. Its translation: CASGAAHNQPQHF.

The V gene is TRBV7-8, the J gene TRBJ2-1, with D possibly matching TRBD2 (5 bases). This CDR3 is 15 amino acids long. With 1 base removed from V and 7 bases from J, the gap between germline ends came to 14 bases. Germline CDR1 reads SGHVS; CDR2 reads FQNEAQ. The CDR3 region has the DNA TGTGCCAGCAGCTTAGGAACTAGTCAATGGAATGAGCAGTTCTTC. Translated, it gives CASSLGTSQWNEQFF. The full variable domain, completed using reference TRBV7-8 and TRBJ2-1, is GAGVSQSPRYKVAKRGQDVALRCDPISGHVSLFWYQQALGQGPEFLTYFQNEAQLDKSGLPSDRFFAERPEGSVSTLKIQRTQQEDSAVYLCASSLGTSQWNEQFFGPGTRLTVL.

The rearrangement links TRBV5-1 to TRBJ1-1; D is possibly TRBD1 (5 bases). The CDR3 spans 13 residues. V lost 2 bases and J 5 bases, leaving 10 bases between the germline ends. Per the germline V gene, CDR1 is SGHRS and CDR2 is YFSETQ. For the CDR3, the DNA is TGCGCCAGCAGCTTTGGAGGGGAAACTGAAGCTTTCTTT. Amino acids: CASSFGGETEAFF.

The rearrangement links TRBV5-1 to TRBJ1-1; the D is unclear. Germline V lookup: CDR1 SGHRS, CDR2 YFSETQ. Trimming left V 1 base short and J 1 base short, with 5 bases between. This CDR3 has 13 residues. This CDR3 reads CASSLRGNTEAFF. The CDR3 region has the DNA TGCGCCAGCAGCTTGAGAGGGAACACTGAAGCTTTCTTT. The full variable domain, its missing parts supplied by reference TRBV5-1 and TRBJ1-1, is KAGVTQTPRYLIKTRGQQVTLSCSPISGHRSVSWYQQTPGQGLQFLFEYFSETQRNKGNFPGRFSGRQFSNSRSEMNVSTLELGDSALYLCASSLRGNTEAFFGQGTRLTVV.

The V gene is TRBV19, the J gene TRBJ2-5, with D possibly being TRBD2 (6 bases). The CDR3 covers 12 residues. Deletions cut 5 bases from V and 5 bases from J, with 9 bases between. Germline V lookup: CDR1 LNHDA, CDR2 SQIVND (reference sequence). In DNA form, the CDR3 reads TGTGCCAGTAGTTTCCGGGGGGAGACCCAGTACTTC. The encoded protein is CASSFRGETQYF.

V is TRBV6-1 and J is TRBJ2-3; 9 bases are a match to TRBD1. Trimming at V came to 6 bases and at J to 3 bases, leaving 7 bases not matched to a gene. The CDR3 has 15 amino acids. Germline assignment: CDR1 MNHNS and CDR2 SASEGT. The CDR3 DNA reads as TGTGCCAGCAGCAAGGACAGGGGTTCGACAGATACGCAGTATTTT. Its protein is CASSKDRGSTDTQYF.

The rearrangement uses TRBV6-1 and TRBJ1-5; tentatively, D is TRBD1 (5 bases). The germline V and J ends were trimmed by 0 bases and 9 bases, with 15 bases remaining between them. The CDR3 spans 15 residues. Per germline, CDR1 MNHNS and CDR2 SASEGT. The CDR3 bases are TGTGCCAGCAGTGAAGCAGGCCAGGGCCAAGGGCCCCAGCATTTT. Protein: CASSEAGQGQGPQHF.

A single count supports this clone. The chain is built from TRBV18 and TRBJ2-1; 12 positions agree with TRBD1. The germline V gene has CDR1 KGHSH and CDR2 LQKENI. The CDR3 loop spans 15 amino acids. V lost 4 bases, J lost 8 bases, and 6 bases stayed unmatched. CDR3 sequence reads: CASSLTGTGGDEQFF. The CDR3 coding sequence is TGTGCCAGCTCACTAACCGGGACAGGGGGCGATGAGCAGTTCTTC. Combining the CDR3 with reference TRBV18 and TRBJ2-1 gives the whole variable domain NAGVMQNPRHLVRRRGQEARLRCSPMKGHSHVYWYRQLPEEGLKFMVYLQKENIIDESGMPKERFSAEFPKEGPSILRIQQVVRGDSAAYFCASSLTGTGGDEQFFGPGTRLTVL.

The chain links TRBV6-1 to TRBJ1-1; D is possibly TRBD1 (6 bases). Trimming removed 6 bases from V and 6 bases from J, with 17 bases in between. This CDR3 region has 14 residues. Germline-derived CDR1 and CDR2 are MNHNS and SASEGT. CDR3 DNA: TGTGCCAGCAGGGGAGGGGGTCGGGTCTCTGAAGCTTTCTTT. Translated, it gives CASRGGGRVSEAFF.

This chain joins TRBV29-1 and TRBJ2-1, with 14 bases that match TRBD2. The CDR3 spans 14 residues. Germline V gives CDR1 SQVTM, CDR2 ANQGSEA. Unmatched junction bases numbered 7, after V lost 6 bases and J lost 9 bases. The CDR3 reads CSVTTSGGAVEQFF. DNA of the CDR3: TGCAGCGTCACGACTAGCGGGGGGGCGGTTGAGCAGTTCTTC.

This chain joins TRBV5-1 and TRBJ2-2; 14 bases align to TRBD2. Trimming at V came to 4 bases and at J to 4 bases, leaving 9 bases not matched to a gene. Germline V CDR1 and CDR2: SGHRS, YFSETQ. The CDR3 covers 18 residues. The CDR3 DNA follows: TGCGCCAGCAGCACGGGACTAGCGGGGGCCCGGACCACCGGGGAGCTGTTTTTT. As protein: CASSTGLAGARTTGELFF.

This clone was found once. V and J are TRBV18 and TRBJ1-2; D may be TRBD1 (6 bases). This CDR3 has 13 residues. V was trimmed by 2 bases and J by 7 bases, leaving 11 bases between them. Germline V gives CDR1 KGHSH, CDR2 LQKENI. The CDR3 bases are TGTGCCAGCTCACCATCAGGGGCGTTTGGCTACACCTTC. It yields the protein CASSPSGAFGYTF.

The rearrangement joins TRBV4-3 to TRBJ2-5; 7 bases agree with TRBD1. Germline V CDR1 and CDR2: LGHNA, YSLEER. V gave up 1 base and J gave up 5 bases; unmatched junction bases: 13. The length of the CDR3 is 17 residues. The CDR3 loop reads CASSQGNVRGSEETQYF. The CDR3 DNA is TGCGCCAGCAGCCAAGGGAACGTCAGGGGGTCTGAGGAGACCCAGTACTTC.